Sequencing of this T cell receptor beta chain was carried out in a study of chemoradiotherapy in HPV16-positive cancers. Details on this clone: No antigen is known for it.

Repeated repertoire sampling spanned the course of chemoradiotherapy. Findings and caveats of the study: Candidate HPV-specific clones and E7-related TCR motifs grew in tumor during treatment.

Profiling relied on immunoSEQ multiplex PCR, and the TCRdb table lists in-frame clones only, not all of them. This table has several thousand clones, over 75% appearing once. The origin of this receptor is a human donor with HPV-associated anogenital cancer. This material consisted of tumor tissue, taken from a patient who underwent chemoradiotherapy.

The CDR3 is CASSLRQGNEKLFF. CDR3 coding DNA: TGTGCCAGCTCACTCCGACAGGGGAATGAAAAACTGTTTTTT. V gene TRBV18 combines with J gene TRBJ1-4; the match to TRBD1 covers 8 bases. The germline CDR1 and CDR2 sequences are KGHSH and LQKENI. CDR3 length equals 14 residues. V lost 4 bases, J lost 5 bases, and 3 bases stayed unmatched.